The sequence of this T cell receptor (beta chain) was determined in a study of vaccination effects on CD4 cells after COVID-19. Study-level findings and limits: From healthy vaccinees, only 1 of 255 vaccine-induced clones also reacted to common cold coronaviruses. There was marked clonal contraction among infection- and vaccine-induced clones late after vaccination.

Clones were read by immunoSEQ multiplex PCR, and TCRdb kept only the in-frame ones, dropping some. Of around 33,000 clones in the sample, approximately 68% were seen once. The ViraFEST assay expanded antigen-specific CD4+ T cells with viral peptide pools before sequencing. Following a 10-day culture, CD4+ T cells were purified. Participants were given two doses of BNT162b2 or mRNA-1273 vaccine. After around 2 million PBMC were placed in each well, they were cultured with approximately 10 IU/ml IL-2 and 10 ug/ml peptides. Of note for this clone: Its matching antigen is unknown.

This CDR3 spans 13 amino acids. Deletions cut 1 base from V and 3 bases from J, with 8 bases between. Germline CDR1 and CDR2: SGHRS and YFSETQ. The chain couples TRBV5-1 to TRBJ2-7; no reliable D call. This specimen was CD4+ T cells from PBMCs cultured with SARS-CoV-2 spike peptides, taken after COVID-19 vaccination. This receptor was obtained from a human donor who received a COVID-19 vaccine. This CDR3 reads CASSLNGDYEQYF. CDR3 nucleotide sequence: TGCGCCAGCAGCTTGAACGGAGACTACGAGCAGTACTTC.